A single sample gave rise to the 24 T cell receptor beta chains below, sequenced in a study of T cells in tuberculosis (dated by TCRdb to the late 2010s). Receptor libraries were prepared by the immunoSEQ multiplex PCR assay. In its TCRdb copy, this immuneACCESS table keeps in-frame sequences only and misses some clones. Where compared with another copy, unresolved V genes explain less than half of these, and the others have no known cause. This sample lists about 40,000 clones; around 93% were detected once. About 12% of the sample is taken by the ten largest. The sample comprised PBMCs. The receptors originated from a donor aged 10-29 years with latent tuberculosis or without tuberculosis infection. Some clones in this sample may be carry-over from other donors' samples.

This chain uses TRBV7-2 with TRBJ2-5; TRBD1 matches at 9 bases. V shed 5 bases and J 5 bases; nucleotides not matched to a gene: 12. Germline assignment: CDR1 SGHTA and CDR2 FQGNSA. The CDR3 loop spans 16 amino acids. CDR3 nucleotide sequence: TGTGCCAGCAGCCTAGGGGACAGGGCTCGGGAGGAGACCCAGTACTTC. As protein: CASSLGDRAREETQYF.

V gene TRBV18 combines with J gene TRBJ1-1; 7 bases are a match to TRBD1. CDR1 and CDR2 from the germline V gene are KGHSH and LQKENI. V gave up 5 bases and J gave up 5 bases; unmatched junction bases: 8. The CDR3 runs to 14 residues. CDR3 protein: CASSKQDRVTEAFF. The CDR3, as DNA: TGTGCCAGCTCAAAACAAGACAGGGTAACTGAAGCTTTCTTT.

The chain couples TRBV5-1 to TRBJ2-7; 7 bases map to TRBD1. The J segment lost 1 base and the V segment lost 3 bases, leaving 10 bases of the junction unmatched. Germline-derived CDR1 and CDR2 are SGHRS and YFSETQ. The CDR3 is 16 residues long. The CDR3 here is CASSSLPRTGSYEQYF. The CDR3 nucleotides read TGCGCCAGCAGCTCCCTCCCCCGGACAGGATCCTACGAGCAGTACTTC.

This clone was observed once. This rearrangement joins TRBV5-4 to TRBJ2-3, with D possibly being TRBD2 (5 bases). Trimming stripped 4 bases from V and 0 bases from J, with 12 bases between. CDR3 length: 15 amino acids. Germline assignment: CDR1 SGHNT and CDR2 YYREEE (reference sequence). CDR3 sequence: CASSIDYSSTDTQYF. As DNA, the CDR3 is TGTGCCAGCAGCATTGACTATTCTAGCACAGATACGCAGTATTTT.

V and J are TRBV19 and TRBJ2-6; 8 bases align to TRBD1. CDR3 length: 17 amino acids. After removal of 10 bases from V and 3 bases from J, the junction contained 14 bases not matched to a gene. Germline-derived CDR1 and CDR2 are LNHDA and SQIVND (reference sequence). CDR3 bases: TGTGCCACCCGGACAGGGTACATTTCGGTTGGGGCCAACGTCCTGACTTTC. Its translation is CATRTGYISVGANVLTF.

V is TRBV30 and J is TRBJ1-6; 11 nucleotides match TRBD1. The CDR3 spans 15 residues. Per the germline V gene, CDR1 is GTSNPN and CDR2 is SVGIG (reference sequence). V gave up 4 bases and J gave up 10 bases; unmatched junction bases: 9. DNA for the CDR3: TGTGCCTGGAATAAGGACAGGGGGCAGGAGTCACCCCTCCACTTT. Amino acid sequence: CAWNKDRGQESPLHF.

The chain employs TRBV9 and TRBJ1-5, with TRBD1 matching over 8 bases. The junction had 8 bases not matched to a gene; V was cut back by 3 bases and J by 6 bases. Germline V CDR1 and CDR2: SGDLS, YYNGEE. There are 15 residues in the CDR3. The CDR3 here is CASSARTGSGQPQHF. DNA for the CDR3: TGTGCCAGCAGCGCACGGACAGGGTCGGGTCAGCCCCAGCATTTT.

This chain uses TRBV5-6 with TRBJ1-2; no reliable D call. CDR3 length: 16 residues. Trimming took 4 bases from V and 3 from J, leaving 19 bases between them. Germline V gene data show CDR1 as SGHDT and CDR2 as YYEEEE. The CDR3: CASSPYSREFDYGYTF. In nucleotides, the CDR3 is TGTGCCAGCAGCCCCTATTCGAGGGAATTCGACTATGGCTACACCTTC.

The chain has TRBV6-1 and TRBJ1-1; D is ambiguous. This CDR3 is built from 14 residues. Germline V gene data show CDR1 as MNHNS and CDR2 as SASEGT. Trimming stripped 6 bases from V and 2 bases from J, with 13 bases between. CDR3 in amino acids: CASSLTGPNTEAFF. As DNA, the CDR3 is TGTGCCAGCAGCTTAACGGGTCCCAACACTGAAGCTTTCTTT.

The V gene is TRBV11-1, the J gene TRBJ2-6; tentative D call: TRBD1 (5 bases). V lost 1 base, J lost 2 bases, and 6 bases lay in between. The germline V gene encodes CDR1 SGHAT and CDR2 FQDESV (reference sequence). The CDR3 extends over 15 amino acids. CDR3 region: CASSLVGAGANVLTF. In DNA form, the CDR3 reads TGTGCCAGCAGCTTAGTAGGGGCTGGGGCCAACGTCCTGACTTTC.

This clone was seen just once. The J gene is TRBJ2-2, the V gene TRBV10-2; 7 bases line up with TRBD2. The CDR3 spans 14 residues. Trimming at V came to 3 bases and at J to 4 bases, leaving 2 bases not matched to a gene. Germline CDR1 reads WSHSY; CDR2 reads SAAADI. As DNA, the CDR3 is TGCGCCAGCAGTGACACGGGAGGCACCGGGGAGCTGTTTTTT. It is translated as CASSDTGGTGELFF.

The CDR3 is CASRTTGYQETQYF. In DNA form, the CDR3 reads TGTGCCAGCAGGACTACAGGGTACCAAGAGACCCAGTACTTC. This chain joins TRBV6-6 and TRBJ2-5; D is possibly TRBD1 (6 bases). CDR1 is MNHNY and CDR2 is SVGAGI in the germline V gene (reference sequence). Trimming removed 6 bases at V and 0 bases at J, with 11 bases between. The CDR3 spans 14 residues.

This clone was seen only once. V and J are TRBV19 and TRBJ1-5; a weak D match, TRBD1 (5 bases). CDR1 is LNHDA and CDR2 is SQIVND in the germline V gene (reference sequence). With 2 bases removed from V and 4 bases from J, the gap between germline ends came to 9 bases. CDR3 length: 14 residues. Written as DNA, the CDR3 is TGTGCCAGTAGTATAAAGACAGCGAATCAGCCCCAGCATTTT. Its protein product is CASSIKTANQPQHF.

The chain joins TRBV4-1 to TRBJ2-1, with 7 nucleotides matching TRBD2. From germline, CDR1 is MGHRA and CDR2 YSYEKL. Trimming at V came to 1 base and at J to 7 bases, leaving 7 bases not matched to a gene. The CDR3 runs to 15 residues. The CDR3 loop reads CASSQAGGGRNEQFF. DNA of the CDR3: TGCGCCAGCAGCCAAGCTGGCGGGGGAAGGAATGAGCAGTTCTTC.

The rearrangement joins TRBV6-6 to TRBJ1-1; tentative D call: TRBD1 (6 bases). Germline V gene lookup returns CDR1 MNHNY and CDR2 SVGAGI (reference sequence). The ends were cut back, 2 bases at V and 11 bases at J, with 18 bases in the middle. The CDR3 totals 14 residues. The CDR3 DNA reads as TGTGCCAGCAGTTACGATACAGGGTCAAAGCGCGCTTTCTTT. As protein: CASSYDTGSKRAFF.

The chain uses TRBV7-2 and TRBJ1-2; TRBD1 might be the D (6 bases). Germline CDR1 is SGHTA and CDR2 is FQGNSA. Trimming removed 6 bases from V and 2 bases from J, with 10 bases in between. The CDR3 runs 13 residues. CDR3 sequence: CASSPTGNYGYTF. The CDR3 nucleotides read TGTGCCAGCAGTCCGACAGGAAACTATGGCTACACCTTC.

The rearrangement uses TRBV10-3 and TRBJ2-1, with 12 bases matching TRBD1. The CDR3 runs to 14 residues. CDR1 is ENHRY and CDR2 is SYGVKD in the germline V gene. Trimming at V came to 10 bases and at J to 6 bases, leaving 7 bases not matched to a gene. The CDR3 is CATKPGQGANEQFF. The DNA of the CDR3 is TGTGCCACCAAACCGGGACAGGGGGCCAATGAGCAGTTCTTC.

CDR3 nucleotide sequence: TGTGCCAGCATGAAGGGACAGAACTATGGCTACACCTTC. Its translation is CASMKGQNYGYTF. This chain joins TRBV7-2 and TRBJ1-2, with 7 bases identical to TRBD1. Trimming cost V 7 bases and J 2 bases; bases outside gene matches: 4. This CDR3 region has 13 residues. CDR1 SGHTA and CDR2 FQGNSA come from the germline V gene.

This clone was counted a few times. The chain combines TRBV2 with TRBJ1-4; 7 bases map to TRBD1. Losses at the gene ends were 8 bases for V and 2 bases for J; bases not matched to a gene: 2. The CDR3 consists of 13 residues. CDR1 SNHLY and CDR2 FYNNEI come from the germline V gene. The CDR3 region is CASDRATNEKLFF. CDR3 bases: TGTGCCAGCGACAGGGCTACTAATGAAAAACTGTTTTTT.

CDR3 amino acids: CASSQDYGTGGDQPQHF. For the CDR3, the DNA is TGCGCCAGCAGCCAAGATTATGGTACAGGGGGCGATCAGCCCCAGCATTTT. V is TRBV4-1 and J is TRBJ1-5; 9 bases are a match to TRBD1. In germline, CDR1 is MGHRA, CDR2 YSYEKL. After removal of 0 bases from V and 5 bases from J, the junction contained 8 bases not matched to a gene. The CDR3 consists of 17 residues.

Written as DNA, the CDR3 is TGTGCCAGCAGCGTAGAGTTGTCTAGCGGGGACCCCACAGATACGCAGTATTTT. This sequence encodes CASSVELSSGDPTDTQYF. The V gene is TRBV9, the J gene TRBJ2-3, with 9 bases that match TRBD2. The germline V gene has CDR1 SGDLS and CDR2 YYNGEE. This CDR3 is built from 18 residues. V lost 0 bases, J lost 2 bases, and 10 bases stayed unmatched.

The V and J genes are TRBV5-1 and TRBJ2-3; maybe TRBD1 (5 bases). There are 16 residues in the CDR3. Germline V gene lookup returns CDR1 SGHRS and CDR2 YFSETQ. The V and J ends lost 0 bases and 0 bases respectively, with 11 bases between them. Here the CDR3 DNA reads TGCGCCAGCAGCTTGGGATTCACAGGCAGCACAGATACGCAGTATTTT. Translated: CASSLGFTGSTDTQYF.

This sequence joins TRBV2 and TRBJ2-2, with 10 bases identical to TRBD1. The germline gives CDR1 SNHLY, CDR2 FYNNEI. This CDR3 region has 15 residues. V trimming: 5 bases; J trimming: 4 bases; junction bases outside the gene matches: 4. The DNA of the CDR3 is TGTGCCAGCAGTTTGGGGACAGGGGCCACCGGGGAGCTGTTTTTT. Translating it yields CASSLGTGATGELFF.

The genes are TRBV9 and TRBJ2-7; TRBD2 aligns across 14 bases. With V trimmed by 0 bases and J by 0 bases, 17 bases remained unmatched. The CDR3 spans 22 residues. Looked up from germline, CDR1 is SGDLS and CDR2 is YYNGEE. The CDR3: CASSVVGLCCGTSGGHSYEQYV. DNA for the CDR3: TGTGCCAGCAGCGTAGTGGGGCTATGTTGCGGGACTAGCGGGGGCCACTCCTACGAGCAGTACGTC.